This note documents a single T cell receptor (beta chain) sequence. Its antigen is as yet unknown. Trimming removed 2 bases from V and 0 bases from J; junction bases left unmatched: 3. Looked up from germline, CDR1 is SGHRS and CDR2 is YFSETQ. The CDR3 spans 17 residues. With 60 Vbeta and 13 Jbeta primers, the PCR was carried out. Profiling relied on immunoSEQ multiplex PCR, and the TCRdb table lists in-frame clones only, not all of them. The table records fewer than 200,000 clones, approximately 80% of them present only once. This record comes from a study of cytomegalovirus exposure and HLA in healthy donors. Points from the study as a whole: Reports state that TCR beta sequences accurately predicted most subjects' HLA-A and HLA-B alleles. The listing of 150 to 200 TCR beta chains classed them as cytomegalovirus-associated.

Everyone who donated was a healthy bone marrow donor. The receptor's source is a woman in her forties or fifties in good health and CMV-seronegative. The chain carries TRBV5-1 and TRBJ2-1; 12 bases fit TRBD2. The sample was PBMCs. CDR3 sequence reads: CASSFGLAGSSYNEQFF. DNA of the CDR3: TGCGCCAGCAGCTTCGGACTAGCGGGGAGCTCCTACAATGAGCAGTTCTTC. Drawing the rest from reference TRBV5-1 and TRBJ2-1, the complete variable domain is KAGVTQTPRYLIKTRGQQVTLSCSPISGHRSVSWYQQTPGQGLQFLFEYFSETQRNKGNFPGRFSGRQFSNSRSEMNVSTLELGDSALYLCASSFGLAGSSYNEQFFGPGTRLTVL.